This T cell receptor beta chain was recorded in a study of beta chain features in type 1 diabetes. Study observations and caveats: It was among patients, rather than healthy donors, that naive, central memory and Treg TCRB repertoires appeared more similar. Fewer insertions but more deletions were seen at VDJ junctions in type 1 diabetes patients.

Investigators reverse transcribed all isolated RNA, so they sequenced expressed TCRB transcripts. Measured with immunoSEQ multiplex PCR; TCRdb has only the in-frame clones, and not every one. The sample lists more than 140,000 clones, approximately 10% occurring once. Comments on this clone: Its antigen is currently unknown.

This CDR3 is built from 15 residues. V lost 2 bases and J 1 base, leaving 11 bases between the germline ends. Germline assignment: CDR1 MNHEY and CDR2 SMNVEV (reference sequence). The sequencing sample was made of central memory CD4+ T cells from blood. The chain uses TRBV27 and TRBJ1-1; a possible D gene is TRBD1 (5 bases). This TCR derives from a woman in her forties in good health. CDR3 nucleotide sequence: TGTGCCAGCAGTTTAAGCAGGGTACAGAACACTGAAGCTTTCTTT. Translating gives CASSLSRVQNTEAFF.